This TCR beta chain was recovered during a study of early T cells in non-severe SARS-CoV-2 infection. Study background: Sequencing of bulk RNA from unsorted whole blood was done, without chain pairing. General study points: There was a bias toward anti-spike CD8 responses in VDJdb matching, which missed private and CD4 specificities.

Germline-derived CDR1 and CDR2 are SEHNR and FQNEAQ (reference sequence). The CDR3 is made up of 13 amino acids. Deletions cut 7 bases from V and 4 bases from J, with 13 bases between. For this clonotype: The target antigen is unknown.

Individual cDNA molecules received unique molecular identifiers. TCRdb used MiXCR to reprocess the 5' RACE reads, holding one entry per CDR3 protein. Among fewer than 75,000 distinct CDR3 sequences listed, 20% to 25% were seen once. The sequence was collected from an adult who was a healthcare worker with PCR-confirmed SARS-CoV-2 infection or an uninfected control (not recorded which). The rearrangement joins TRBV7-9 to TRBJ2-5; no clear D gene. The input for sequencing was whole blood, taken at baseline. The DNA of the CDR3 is TGTGCCAGCACCCCCGTTCTCCCAGAGACCCAGTACTTC. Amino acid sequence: CASTPVLPETQYF.